A single sample gave rise to the 18 T cell receptor beta chains below, sequenced in a study of radiotherapy plus CTLA-4 blockade in lung cancer. Data came from immunoSEQ multiplex PCR; TCRdb stores just in-frame clones and leaves some out. The sample holds tens of thousands of clones, roughly 85% seen once. Here the sequenced sample was peripheral blood, taken from a patient treated with radiotherapy plus ipilimumab. The receptor source for this set is a human donor with non-small cell lung cancer who had a complete response to radiotherapy plus ipilimumab.

The V gene is TRBV2, the J gene TRBJ2-3; 8 bases map to TRBD1. Germline loops: CDR1 SNHLY, CDR2 FYNNEI. The CDR3 has 14 residues. After removal of 8 bases from V and 4 bases from J, the junction contained 8 bases not matched to a gene. This chain's CDR3 is CASRLGTGADTQYF. The CDR3 DNA reads TGTGCCAGCCGACTGGGGACAGGCGCAGATACGCAGTATTTT.

The V call is TRBV25-1, the J call TRBJ1-2, with TRBD1 matching 7 bases. Germline V CDR1 and CDR2: MGHDK, SYGVNS. The CDR3 loop spans 14 amino acids. The ends lost 2 bases at V and 4 bases at J; junction bases unmatched: 4. The CDR3 sequence is CASSEPGTAYGYTF. CDR3 nucleotides: TGTGCCAGCAGTGAACCCGGGACAGCCTATGGCTACACCTTC.

V gene TRBV5-4 combines with J gene TRBJ2-6; TRBD2 is a possible D gene (5 bases). The germline CDR1 and CDR2 sequences are SGHNT and YYREEE (reference sequence). CDR3 length: 15 residues. V was pared by 4 bases and J by 1 base, with 9 bases between. This CDR3 reads CASSPWTSGANVLTF. The DNA for the CDR3 is TGTGCCAGCAGCCCCTGGACTTCTGGGGCCAACGTCCTGACTTTC.

V is TRBV7-9 and J is TRBJ1-1; maybe TRBD1 (6 bases). V was pared by 5 bases and J by 1 base, with 11 bases between. This CDR3 is built from 14 residues. Germline CDR1 SEHNR, CDR2 FQNEAQ (reference sequence). The CDR3 sequence: CASSPDRRNTEAFF. The CDR3 nucleotides read TGTGCCAGCAGCCCGGACAGACGGAACACTGAAGCTTTCTTT. Using reference TRBV7-9 and TRBJ1-1 for the parts outside the CDR3, the full variable domain is DTGVSQNPRHKITKRGQNVTFRCDPISEHNRLYWYRQTLGQGPEFLTYFQNEAQLEKSRLLSDRFSAERPKGSFSTLEIQRTEQGDSAMYLCASSPDRRNTEAFFGQGTRLTVV.

The CDR3 bases are TGTGCCAGCAGCTTGGACAGGAATTACAATGAGCAGTTCTTC. Protein sequence: CASSLDRNYNEQFF. The gene calls are TRBV5-4 and TRBJ2-1; weak D call: TRBD1 (5 bases). Germline values: CDR1 SGHNT, CDR2 YYREEE (reference sequence). V was cut by 0 bases and J by 4 bases, with 8 bases left in between. The CDR3 extends over 14 amino acids.

The chain employs TRBV13 and TRBJ2-5; a possible D gene is TRBD1 (7 bases). The V gene's germline CDR1 is PRHDT and CDR2 FYEKMQ (reference sequence). The CDR3 sequence is 13 residues long. Trimming removed 6 bases from V and 4 bases from J, with 12 bases in between. Written as DNA, the CDR3 is TGTGCCAGCAGTCCCCAGGGGGGAGAGACCCAGTACTTC. Encoded protein: CASSPQGGETQYF.

In its sample, this clone was seen once. J is TRBJ2-1 and V is TRBV27; no firm D call. Between the trimmed V and J ends, which lost 3 bases and 2 bases, there was a span of 20 bases. There are 18 residues in the CDR3. Germline assignment: CDR1 MNHEY and CDR2 SMNVEV (reference sequence). The DNA of the CDR3 is TGTGCCAGCAGTTTTAACCCCAGTGGGCGGTTCCCCTACAATGAGCAGTTCTTC. Translated, it gives CASSFNPSGRFPYNEQFF.

The chain recombines TRBV10-1 with TRBJ1-5; 7 bases are a match to TRBD1. CDR1 WNHNN and CDR2 SYGVQD come from the germline V gene (reference sequence). V shed 2 bases, J shed 0 bases, and the junction held 10 bases outside the gene matches. This CDR3 is built from 18 residues. In nucleotides, the CDR3 is TGCGCCAGCAGTGAGAAGCGGACAGGAAACTATAGCAATCAGCCCCAGCATTTT. This codes for CASSEKRTGNYSNQPQHF.

V usage is TRBV9 and J usage is TRBJ1-5; D is ambiguous. The length of the CDR3 is 15 residues. Trimming pared 4 bases from V and 5 bases from J, leaving 16 bases between. Germline V gene lookup returns CDR1 SGDLS and CDR2 YYNGEE. The CDR3 region is CASSPQEGSHQPQHF. CDR3 nucleotide sequence: TGTGCCAGCAGCCCCCAGGAAGGTTCCCATCAGCCCCAGCATTTT.

This chain's CDR3 is CASSQRGQGTGELFF. The CDR3 DNA reads as TGTGCCAGCAGCCAGCGAGGACAGGGTACCGGGGAGCTGTTTTTT. The rearrangement links TRBV6-5 to TRBJ2-2; 8 nucleotides match TRBD1. The V and J ends lost 6 bases and 5 bases, in that order; junction bases with no gene match: 8. The CDR3 has 15 amino acids. Germline V gene data show CDR1 as MNHEY and CDR2 as SVGAGI.

The chain links TRBV7-2 to TRBJ1-6; D might be TRBD1 (6 bases). The CDR3 loop spans 13 amino acids. V dropped 4 bases and J dropped 10 bases, with 11 bases sitting between them. Germline lookup yields CDR1 SGHTA and CDR2 FQGNSA. CDR3 sequence (DNA): TGTGCCAGCAGCTCAGGGGTACGCTCACCCCTCCACTTT. Translated: CASSSGVRSPLHF.

The chain carries TRBV5-6 and TRBJ2-7, with 9 bases fitting TRBD1. Trimming took 2 bases from V and 8 from J; bases not matched to a gene: 5. Looked up from germline, CDR1 is SGHDT and CDR2 is YYEEEE. CDR3 length equals 13 residues. CDR3 DNA: TGTGCCAGCAGCTTAACAGGGGGCTTTCAGCAGTACTTC. This translates into CASSLTGGFQQYF.

This clone was counted between two and nine times. The genes are TRBV5-6 and TRBJ1-2; D is undetermined. V was pared by 0 bases and J by 4 bases, with 7 bases between. This CDR3 has 13 residues. Germline V lookup: CDR1 SGHDT, CDR2 YYEEEE. The DNA of the CDR3 is TGTGCCAGCAGCTTGGTGTCAGCCTATGGCTACACCTTC. Translating gives CASSLVSAYGYTF.

V usage is TRBV10-3 and J usage is TRBJ2-5; possibly TRBD1 for D (5 bases). Germline CDR1 and CDR2: ENHRY and SYGVKD. The V gene lost 0 bases and the J gene lost 4 bases, with 9 bases spanning the gap. The CDR3 is made up of 14 amino acids. The CDR3 nucleotides are TGTGCCATCAGTGAGTCGAACCAGGGAGAGACCCAGTACTTC. This gives the protein CAISESNQGETQYF.

The genes are TRBV4-1 and TRBJ1-4; D call uncertain. The CDR3 has 19 residues. From germline, CDR1 is MGHRA and CDR2 YSYEKL. V lost 0 bases, J lost 7 bases, and 24 bases lay in between. The CDR3 loop reads CASSQEGLESFPLGEKLFF. In DNA, the CDR3 is TGCGCCAGCAGCCAAGAAGGCTTAGAGTCCTTTCCGTTGGGTGAAAAACTGTTTTTT.

The CDR3 is CASTLTGGTDTQYF. The DNA of the CDR3 is TGTGCCAGCACCCTAACAGGGGGCACAGATACGCAGTATTTT. The chain uses TRBV6-1 and TRBJ2-3; 7 bases match TRBD1. The junction had 5 bases not matched to a gene; V was cut back by 7 bases and J by 1 base. CDR3 length equals 14 residues. In germline, CDR1 is MNHNS, CDR2 SASEGT.

V and J are TRBV28 and TRBJ1-2; TRBD1 agrees at 8 bases. CDR3 length equals 17 residues. V shed 10 bases, J shed 8 bases, and the junction held 24 bases outside the gene matches. Germline CDR1 reads MDHEN; CDR2 reads SYDVKM. CDR3 DNA sequence: TGTGCCACGGATCAGTGGGACAGGCGGAAATCAGGGAGAGGCTACACCTTC. The encoded protein is CATDQWDRRKSGRGYTF.

This rearrangement joins TRBV11-2 to TRBJ2-7; 8 positions match TRBD2. Losses at the gene ends were 6 bases for V and 3 bases for J; bases not matched to a gene: 13. The CDR3 is 16 residues long. From germline, CDR1 is SGHAT and CDR2 FQNNGV. The CDR3 protein is CASRLGRGVSDYEQYF. The CDR3 DNA reads TGTGCCAGCAGACTGGGGCGGGGGGTCAGCGACTACGAGCAGTACTTC.